One sample yielded the 21 T cell receptor beta chains listed below, sequenced in a study of resident and recirculating memory T cells in vitiligo. Libraries were prepared by immunoSEQ multiplex PCR; TCRdb keeps only in-frame clonotypes and omits some of them. The data show tens of thousands of clones, approximately 90% seen once. The sequenced material came from blood. All receptors come from a male donor with vitiligo.

The CDR3 loop reads CATGDRGYGYTF. In DNA form, the CDR3 reads TGTGCCACCGGGGACAGGGGTTACGGCTACACCTTC. The V call is TRBV28, the J call TRBJ1-2, with 10 bases matching TRBD1. With 10 bases clipped from V and 8 bases from J, the junction kept 7 bases outside the gene matches. The CDR3 totals 12 residues. Germline CDR1 MDHEN, CDR2 SYDVKM.

There are a few counts of this clone. J is TRBJ2-7 and V is TRBV28, with 10 bases identical to TRBD1. Germline trimming cut 5 bases from V and 1 base from J; bases unmatched to any gene: 2. Germline values: CDR1 MDHEN, CDR2 SYDVKM. This CDR3 region has 14 residues. As DNA, the CDR3 is TGTGCCAGCAGTGGACAGGGGGGATCCTACGAGCAGTACTTC. This gives the protein CASSGQGGSYEQYF.

This chain uses TRBV4-1 with TRBJ2-7, with 11 bases matching TRBD2. V was pared by 6 bases and J by 3 bases, with 7 bases of the junction left unmatched. Germline V gives CDR1 MGHRA, CDR2 YSYEKL. This CDR3 has 15 amino acids. The CDR3 reads CASSLLAGGFYEQYF. The CDR3, as DNA: TGCGCCAGCAGTCTTCTAGCGGGAGGTTTCTACGAGCAGTACTTC.

This clone came up once. The chain uses TRBV9 and TRBJ2-3; the D is unclear. The germline V gene has CDR1 SGDLS and CDR2 YYNGEE. The ends were cut back, 0 bases at V and 5 bases at J, with 7 bases in the middle. There are 13 residues in the CDR3. The CDR3 loop reads CASSVVAVDTQYF. As DNA, the CDR3 is TGTGCCAGCAGCGTAGTGGCCGTAGATACGCAGTATTTT.

This clone was detected only once. The V and J genes are TRBV5-3 and TRBJ2-7, with D perhaps TRBD2 (6 bases). TRBV5-3 carries the ORF label, with uncertain function. V was pared by 0 bases and J by 6 bases, with 19 bases between. The CDR3 runs to 16 residues. CDR3 coding DNA: TGTGCCAGAAGCTTGGATCCCGGGACTGCCTACCTCGAGCAGTACTTC. It is translated as CARSLDPGTAYLEQYF.

This chain connects TRBV5-1 to TRBJ2-1; TRBD2 matches at 7 bases. Looked up from germline, CDR1 is SGHRS and CDR2 is YFSETQ. Unmatched junction bases numbered 4, after V lost 0 bases and J lost 7 bases. The CDR3 loop spans 14 amino acids. In nucleotides, the CDR3 is TGCGCCAGCAGCTTGGGGACTAGTATGAATGAGCAGTTCTTC. Translated, it gives CASSLGTSMNEQFF.

This chain uses TRBV6-1 with TRBJ1-5, with 8 bases fitting TRBD1. After removal of 4 bases from V and 5 bases from J, the junction contained 1 base not matched to a gene. The CDR3 contains 13 residues. Germline V gene sequence: CDR1 MNHNS, CDR2 SASEGT. The CDR3 loop is CASSAQGDQPQHF. Written as DNA, the CDR3 is TGTGCCAGCAGTGCACAGGGGGATCAGCCCCAGCATTTT.

V usage is TRBV7-2 and J usage is TRBJ1-2; D is unresolved. The CDR3 extends over 14 amino acids. Germline V gene lookup returns CDR1 SGHTA and CDR2 FQGNSA. V was cut by 5 bases and J by 4 bases, with 14 bases left in between. The CDR3 loop is CASSPQRLGYGYTF. CDR3 nucleotides: TGTGCCAGCAGCCCCCAGAGGCTTGGCTATGGCTACACCTTC.

The V call is TRBV6-5, the J call TRBJ2-2; D is possibly TRBD1 (6 bases). This CDR3 has 16 residues. From germline, CDR1 is MNHEY and CDR2 SVGAGI. The V gene lost 2 bases and the J gene lost 5 bases, with 15 bases spanning the gap. The CDR3 nucleotides are TGTGCCAGCAGTTACGATATACAGGGTAGAACCGGGGAGCTGTTTTTT. Translating it yields CASSYDIQGRTGELFF.

The rearrangement joins TRBV7-3 to TRBJ2-2; possible D gene TRBD2, 6 bases. CDR1 and CDR2 from the germline V gene are SGHTA and FQGTGA. Between the trimmed V and J ends, which lost 2 bases and 6 bases, there was a span of 13 bases. The CDR3 runs 15 residues. The DNA of the CDR3 is TGTGCCAGCAGCTTATGGGGAGGACTCTCCGGGGAGCTGTTTTTT. The encoded protein is CASSLWGGLSGELFF.

The chain couples TRBV5-6 to TRBJ2-5, with D tentatively TRBD2 (7 bases). V lost 3 bases and J lost 5, with 17 bases in between. The CDR3 is 15 residues long. CDR1 SGHDT and CDR2 YYEEEE come from the germline V gene. This CDR3 is CASSSARGARETQYF. CDR3 nucleotides: TGTGCCAGCAGCTCCGCTCGGGGGGCGAGGGAGACCCAGTACTTC.

The genes are TRBV30 and TRBJ2-1, with 7 nucleotides matching TRBD2. Trimming took 3 bases from V and 0 from J; bases not matched to a gene: 5. The germline V gene has CDR1 GTSNPN and CDR2 SVGIG (reference sequence). CDR3 length: 15 residues. The CDR3 spells CAWSPLASSYNEQFF. The CDR3 DNA is TGTGCCTGGAGCCCACTAGCGAGCTCCTACAATGAGCAGTTCTTC.

The CDR3 nucleotides are TGTGCCAGTAGTTCGGGGACTAGCGGCACAGATACGCAGTATTTT. Its protein product is CASSSGTSGTDTQYF. The chain is built from TRBV19 and TRBJ2-3, with 10 bases fitting TRBD2. The CDR3 has 15 residues. The germline V gene encodes CDR1 LNHDA and CDR2 SQIVND (reference sequence). Trimming cost V 5 bases and J 1 base; bases outside gene matches: 3.

The CDR3 nucleotides read TGTGCCAGCAGTTTACTGGGGACTAACCCCTACGAGCAGTACTTC. Its translation: CASSLLGTNPYEQYF. The chain couples TRBV27 to TRBJ2-7; 7 nucleotides match TRBD2. The CDR3 runs 15 residues. Trimming removed 2 bases from V and 2 bases from J; junction bases left unmatched: 6. Germline CDR1 reads MNHEY; CDR2 reads SMNVEV (reference sequence).

The chain recombines TRBV28 with TRBJ2-3; 10 bases are a match to TRBD1. The trim removed 5 bases at V and 2 bases at J, leaving 4 bases unmatched. Germline assignment: CDR1 MDHEN and CDR2 SYDVKM. The CDR3 extends over 15 amino acids. CDR3 DNA: TGTGCCAGCAGTGCCGGGACAGGGGACACAGATACGCAGTATTTT. This codes for CASSAGTGDTDTQYF.

This clone has a single count. The V gene is TRBV4-2, the J gene TRBJ2-1; 12 bases map to TRBD1. Germline values: CDR1 LGHNA, CDR2 YNFKEQ. The CDR3 has 15 amino acids. V lost 3 bases and J lost 7; bases outside the gene matches: 4. The CDR3 loop is CASSHPGQGANEQFF. The CDR3 region has the DNA TGTGCCAGCAGCCACCCGGGACAGGGGGCGAATGAGCAGTTCTTC.

The chain uses TRBV2 and TRBJ2-3, with a tentative D call TRBD2 (6 bases). The V end lost 8 bases, the J end lost 1 base, and 16 bases lay between the germline ends. Germline V gene sequence: CDR1 SNHLY, CDR2 FYNNEI. This CDR3 comprises 15 residues. CDR3 residues: CASGPPGLRTDTQYF. The CDR3 region has the DNA TGTGCCAGCGGCCCCCCGGGACTTCGCACAGATACGCAGTATTTT.

This clone appeared a single time. The chain carries TRBV11-1 and TRBJ2-7, with 8 bases fitting TRBD1. CDR3 size: 15 residues. Looked up from germline, CDR1 is SGHAT and CDR2 is FQDESV (reference sequence). V lost 5 bases, J lost 2 bases, and 8 bases stayed unmatched. CDR3 bases: TGTGCCAGCAGCGATCCGGGACAGGCCGCCTACGAGCAGTACTTC. It encodes CASSDPGQAAYEQYF.

V usage is TRBV19 and J usage is TRBJ2-7, with TRBD2 as a possible D gene (6 bases). The CDR3 consists of 14 residues. Trimming took off 6 bases at V and 4 bases at J, with 16 bases between the two ends. The germline V gene encodes CDR1 LNHDA and CDR2 SQIVND (reference sequence). This CDR3 reads CASSPGLATYEQYF. CDR3 DNA sequence: TGTGCCAGTAGCCCGGGTCTAGCGACATACGAGCAGTACTTC. The full variable domain, completed using reference TRBV19 and TRBJ2-7, is DGGITQSPKYLFRKEGQNVTLSCEQNLNHDAMYWYRQDPGQGLRLIYYSQIVNDFQKGDIAEGYSVSREKKESFPLTVTSAQKNPTAFYLCASSPGLATYEQYFGPGTRLTVT.

The gene calls are TRBV30 and TRBJ2-1; 11 nucleotides match TRBD2. CDR1 and CDR2 (germline): GTSNPN, SVGIG (reference sequence). The length of the CDR3 is 16 residues. V lost 0 bases, J lost 5 bases, and 6 bases stayed unmatched. CDR3 sequence reads: CAWSVGVAGGNNEQFF. The DNA of the CDR3 is TGTGCCTGGAGTGTAGGGGTAGCGGGAGGGAACAATGAGCAGTTCTTC. Full variable domain (rest looked up from reference TRBV30 and TRBJ2-1): SQTIHQWPATLVQPVGSPLSLECTVEGTSNPNLYWYRQAAGRGLQLLFYSVGIGQISSEVPQNLSASRPQDRQFILSSKKLLLSDSGFYLCAWSVGVAGGNNEQFFGPGTRLTVL.

V and J are TRBV29-1 and TRBJ2-4; 7 bases agree with TRBD2. Germline lookup yields CDR1 SQVTM and CDR2 ANQGSEA. V lost 7 bases and J lost 6; bases outside the gene matches: 9. The CDR3 loop spans 13 amino acids. The CDR3 DNA follows: TGCAGCGCCCTTGGGACGGGGGGAAACATTCAGTACTTC. The encoded protein is CSALGTGGNIQYF.